These 23 T cell receptor beta chains came from one sample sequenced in a study of blood T cell repertoires in COVID-19. Generated by immunoSEQ multiplex PCR, the TCRdb table keeps only in-frame clones and is missing some. The sample consists of about 69,000 clones, around 80% of them appearing once. The sample was peripheral blood. The receptors derive from a man aged 50 to 60 with COVID-19, enrolled during active disease.

The chain carries TRBV5-1 and TRBJ2-7, with TRBD1 matching 9 bases. V trimming: 4 bases; J trimming: 0 bases; junction bases outside the gene matches: 5. The CDR3 sequence is 15 residues long. Germline V gene data show CDR1 as SGHRS and CDR2 as YFSETQ. Here the CDR3 DNA reads TGCGCCAGCAGCCCGGGACAGGGAGGCTCCTACGAGCAGTACTTC. It specifies CASSPGQGGSYEQYF.

This chain joins TRBV4-2 and TRBJ2-2; tentatively, D is TRBD2 (5 bases). Trimming stripped 8 bases from V and 1 base from J, with 14 bases between. CDR3 size: 15 residues. From germline, CDR1 is LGHNA and CDR2 YNFKEQ. The CDR3 loop is CASGREQRNTGELFF. CDR3 coding DNA: TGTGCCAGCGGTCGGGAACAGAGGAACACCGGGGAGCTGTTTTTT.

The rearrangement links TRBV19 to TRBJ1-2; the match to TRBD1 covers 7 bases. The germline V gene has CDR1 LNHDA and CDR2 SQIVND (reference sequence). J was trimmed by 2 bases and V by 7 bases; bases with no gene match: 10. The CDR3 totals 15 residues. The CDR3 nucleotides read TGTGCCAGTACCCATCGGAGGGGGCGCAACTATGGCTACACCTTC. Amino acids: CASTHRRGRNYGYTF.

This clone was observed once. The rearrangement links TRBV3-1 (or the pseudogene TRBV3-2) to TRBJ1-5; D is undetermined. CDR1 LGHDT and CDR2 YNNKEL come from the germline V gene (reference sequence). The CDR3 contains 14 residues. V dropped 4 bases and J dropped 3 bases, with 10 bases sitting between them. The CDR3 DNA follows: TGTGCCAGCAGCCCCCCGGGTTTCAATCAGCCCCAGCATTTT. Amino acid sequence: CASSPPGFNQPQHF.

The V gene is TRBV5-5, the J gene TRBJ1-4, with D unclear. The CDR3 loop spans 17 amino acids. Trimming left V 5 bases short and J 3 bases short, with 20 bases between. The V gene's germline CDR1 is SGHKS and CDR2 YYEKEE (reference sequence). The CDR3 reads CASSRRDGGSANEKLFF. The CDR3 nucleotides read TGTGCCAGCAGTAGACGAGACGGAGGATCAGCTAATGAAAAACTGTTTTTT.

The rearrangement links TRBV7-6 to TRBJ1-2; the match to TRBD1 covers 10 bases. The V gene's germline CDR1 is SGHVS and CDR2 FNYEAQ. The CDR3 extends over 15 amino acids. V gave up 5 bases and J gave up 4 bases; unmatched junction bases: 7. CDR3 region: CASSPRGTGVYGYTF. CDR3 in DNA: TGTGCCAGCAGCCCCAGGGGGACAGGGGTCTATGGCTACACCTTC.

This chain connects TRBV4-2 to TRBJ2-7; D perhaps matches TRBD2 (7 bases). Germline CDR1 and CDR2: LGHNA and YNFKEQ. V shed 1 base and J shed 5 bases, with 18 bases lying between them. The CDR3 has 16 amino acids. CDR3: CASSQGRGALLHEQYF. CDR3 coding DNA: TGTGCCAGCAGCCAAGGTCGGGGGGCGCTTCTCCACGAGCAGTACTTC.

The rearrangement joins TRBV19 to TRBJ1-1; D uncertain. Germline V gene data show CDR1 as LNHDA and CDR2 as SQIVND (reference sequence). This CDR3 comprises 13 residues. V gave up 3 bases and J gave up 0 bases, with 5 bases separating them. The CDR3 DNA follows: TGTGCCAGTAGTATTTCAATGAACACTGAAGCTTTCTTT. Translation gives CASSISMNTEAFF.

The CDR3, as DNA: TGTGCCAGCAGCAGAGCGAACACCGGGGAGCTGTTTTTT. Translated, it gives CASSRANTGELFF. The chain links TRBV7-3 to TRBJ2-2; D call uncertain. V lost 5 bases to trimming and J lost 0 bases, with 4 bases between them. The length of the CDR3 is 13 residues. Germline CDR1 reads SGHTA; CDR2 reads FQGTGA.

The V call is TRBV3-1 (or the pseudogene TRBV3-2), the J call TRBJ2-3, with 9 bases that match TRBD2. Germline CDR1 LGHDT, CDR2 YNNKEL (reference sequence). V was clipped by 6 bases and J by 3 bases; unmatched bases: 7. The CDR3 covers 15 residues. The CDR3 here is CASSSGTSSTDTQYF. CDR3 nucleotides: TGTGCCAGCAGTTCCGGGACTAGCAGTACAGATACGCAGTATTTT.

This clone was seen just once. The V and J genes are TRBV9 and TRBJ2-2; 8 bases are a match to TRBD1. Germline V lookup: CDR1 SGDLS, CDR2 YYNGEE. CDR3 length: 18 amino acids. With V trimmed by 4 bases and J by 3 bases, 14 bases remained unmatched. The CDR3 reads CASSPGQGTSWDTGELFF. As DNA, the CDR3 is TGTGCCAGCAGCCCAGGACAGGGAACCTCCTGGGACACCGGGGAGCTGTTTTTT.

V gene TRBV7-2 combines with J gene TRBJ2-5; 12 nucleotides align to TRBD2. CDR1 is SGHTA, CDR2 FQGNSA, per germline. The V and J ends lost 6 bases and 4 bases, in that order; junction bases with no gene match: 9. CDR3 length: 16 residues. In nucleotides, the CDR3 is TGTGCCAGCAGGGCTAGCGGGGGGGCCGGGGGAGAGACCCAGTACTTC. It translates to CASRASGGAGGETQYF. Using reference TRBV7-2 and TRBJ2-5 for the parts outside the CDR3, the full variable domain is GAGVSQSPSNKVTEKGKDVELRCDPISGHTALYWYRQSLGQGLEFLIYFQGNSAPDKSGLPSDRFSAERTGGSVSTLTIQRTQQEDSAVYLCASRASGGAGGETQYFGPGTRLLVL.

J is TRBJ2-3 and V is TRBV5-4, with TRBD2 identical over 8 bases. V lost 1 base and J lost 2; bases outside the gene matches: 6. The CDR3 is made up of 16 amino acids. Germline values: CDR1 SGHNT, CDR2 YYREEE (reference sequence). In nucleotides, the CDR3 is TGTGCCAGCAGCTTGTCTGCGCGGGGGGTCACAGATACGCAGTATTTT. Protein: CASSLSARGVTDTQYF.

This chain uses TRBV11-3 with TRBJ2-1; no reliable D call. CDR3 length equals 13 residues. The germline V and J ends were trimmed by 5 bases and 0 bases, with 5 bases remaining between them. CDR1 and CDR2 (germline): SGHNT, YENEEA. This CDR3 reads CASSASSYNEQFF. The DNA for the CDR3 is TGTGCCAGCAGCGCCAGCTCCTACAATGAGCAGTTCTTC.

This chain connects TRBV12-3 or TRBV12-4 to TRBJ2-1; 8 bases match TRBD2. The CDR3 totals 13 residues. With 3 bases clipped from V and 6 bases from J, the junction kept 1 base outside the gene matches. In nucleotides, the CDR3 is TGTGCCAGCAGTTTCGGGGGGGCCAATGAGCAGTTCTTC. Amino acid sequence: CASSFGGANEQFF.

For the CDR3, the DNA is TGTGCCAGCAAGGCGCGGGGGGGCGGAGAGACCCAGTACTTC. Translation gives CASKARGGGETQYF. The V call is TRBV19, the J call TRBJ2-5, with TRBD2 matching 9 bases. Trimming removed 9 bases from V and 4 bases from J; junction bases left unmatched: 9. Looked up from germline, CDR1 is LNHDA and CDR2 is SQIVND (reference sequence). The CDR3 sequence is 14 residues long.

The chain recombines TRBV11-2 with TRBJ1-6; no reliable D call. V dropped 0 bases and J dropped 7 bases, with 10 bases sitting between them. The CDR3 runs to 15 residues. Germline values: CDR1 SGHAT, CDR2 FQNNGV. The CDR3 DNA reads TGTGCCAGCAGCTTAGATCCAGGAGGCAATTCACCCCTCCACTTT. Its translation is CASSLDPGGNSPLHF.

CDR3 sequence: CASSLFSGNNQPQHF. CDR3 coding DNA: TGTGCCAGCAGCTTATTCTCGGGTAACAATCAGCCCCAGCATTTT. The chain couples TRBV7-2 to TRBJ1-5; D gene uncertain. This CDR3 contains 15 residues. Germline loops: CDR1 SGHTA, CDR2 FQGNSA. The V end lost 2 bases, the J end lost 3 bases, and 11 bases lay between the germline ends.

The chain carries TRBV9 and TRBJ2-1; no clear D. The germline CDR1 and CDR2 sequences are SGDLS and YYNGEE. This CDR3 has 11 amino acids. The V end was cut by 3 bases, the J end by 7 bases, with 5 bases between. CDR3 DNA: TGTGCCAGCAGCGGGAGTAATGAGCAGTTCTTC. Translating it yields CASSGSNEQFF.

The rearrangement joins TRBV18 to TRBJ2-4; tentatively, D is TRBD2 (5 bases). Between the trimmed V and J ends, which lost 3 bases and 1 base, there was a span of 10 bases. This CDR3 is 15 amino acids long. CDR1 is KGHSH and CDR2 is LQKENI in the germline V gene. This CDR3 reads CASSPGLLAKNIQYF. CDR3 in DNA: TGTGCCAGCTCACCTGGACTGCTCGCCAAAAACATTCAGTACTTC. Full variable domain (outside the CDR3, taken from reference TRBV18 and TRBJ2-4): NAGVMQNPRHLVRRRGQEARLRCSPMKGHSHVYWYRQLPEEGLKFMVYLQKENIIDESGMPKERFSAEFPKEGPSILRIQQVVRGDSAAYFCASSPGLLAKNIQYFGAGTRLSVL.

The chain uses TRBV5-5 and TRBJ1-1, with 7 bases aligning to TRBD1. Germline V lookup: CDR1 SGHKS, CDR2 YYEKEE (reference sequence). The J segment lost 11 bases and the V segment lost 5 bases, leaving 9 bases of the junction unmatched. The CDR3 runs 12 residues. CDR3 bases: TGTGCCAGCAGGGGGGACAGCATAAGGGCTTTCTTT. This gives the protein CASRGDSIRAFF.

This sequence joins TRBV4-3 and TRBJ2-5; 8 bases line up with TRBD2. The germline CDR1 and CDR2 sequences are LGHNA and YSLEER. With V trimmed by 2 bases and J by 0 bases, 8 bases remained unmatched. The CDR3 has 17 residues. DNA of the CDR3: TGCGCCAGCAGCCAAAACCTAGGCGGGGGGTACCAAGAGACCCAGTACTTC. Its protein is CASSQNLGGGYQETQYF.

This clone was seen a single time. The chain uses TRBV7-9 and TRBJ2-3, with TRBD2 matching over 13 bases. The V gene's germline CDR1 is SEHNR and CDR2 FQNEAQ (reference sequence). The J segment lost 2 bases and the V segment lost 4 bases, leaving 9 bases of the junction unmatched. The length of the CDR3 is 18 residues. The CDR3 here is CASSSLGTSGELTDTQYF. The CDR3 bases are TGTGCCAGCAGCTCGCTGGGGACTAGCGGGGAACTCACAGATACGCAGTATTTT.